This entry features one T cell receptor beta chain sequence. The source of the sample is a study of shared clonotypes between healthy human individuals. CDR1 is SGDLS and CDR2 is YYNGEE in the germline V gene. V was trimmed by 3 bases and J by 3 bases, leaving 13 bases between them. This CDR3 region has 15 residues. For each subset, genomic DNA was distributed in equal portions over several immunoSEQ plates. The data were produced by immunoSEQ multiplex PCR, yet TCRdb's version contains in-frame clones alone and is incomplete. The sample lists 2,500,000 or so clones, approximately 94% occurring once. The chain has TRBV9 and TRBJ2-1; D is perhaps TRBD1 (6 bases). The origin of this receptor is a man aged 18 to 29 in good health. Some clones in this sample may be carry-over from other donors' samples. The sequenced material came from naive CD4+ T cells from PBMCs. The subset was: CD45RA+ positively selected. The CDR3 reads CASSGQIGGYNEQFF. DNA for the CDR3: TGTGCCAGCAGCGGGCAGATAGGGGGCTACAATGAGCAGTTCTTC. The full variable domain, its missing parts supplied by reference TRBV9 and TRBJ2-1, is DSGVTQTPKHLITATGQRVTLRCSPRSGDLSVYWYQQSLDQGLQFLIQYYNGEERAKGNILERFSAQQFPDLHSELNLSSLELGDSALYFCASSGQIGGYNEQFFGPGTRLTVL.